Listed below are T cell receptor beta chains from one sample, sequenced in a study of blood T cell repertoires in COVID-19. Measured with immunoSEQ multiplex PCR; TCRdb has only the in-frame clones, and not every one. The data hold more than 150,000 clones, with roughly 87% observed a single time. Material for sequencing was PBMCs or T cells enriched from blood (not recorded which). Receptors originate from a woman aged 45-65 years who had recovered from COVID-19. Both conserved end residues are part of each CDR3. The D gene is left open where the match is weak. Only some rows state a clone size, as once, few, many or a class for expanded clones.

v_gene: TRBV28; j_gene: TRBJ2-7; d_gene: TRBD2; abundance: NA; CDR3nt: TGTGCCAGCAGTTTTTCTAGCGGGAGGTACGAGCAGTACTTC; CDR3aa: CASSFSSGRYEQYF
v_gene: TRBV19; j_gene: TRBJ1-2; d_gene: NA; abundance: NA; CDR3nt: TGTGCCAGTACCCGGAAAAGACAGGTCGACTATGGCTACACCTTC; CDR3aa: CASTRKRQVDYGYTF
v_gene: TRBV6-5; j_gene: TRBJ2-7; d_gene: TRBD2; abundance: NA; CDR3nt: TGTGCCAGCAGTTACTCGGCGGGAGACTCCTACGAGCAGTACTTC; CDR3aa: CASSYSAGDSYEQYF
v_gene: TRBV5-4; j_gene: TRBJ2-1; d_gene: TRBD1; abundance: NA; CDR3nt: TGTGCCAGCAGCACAGGGGGCGCGTGGTACAATGAGCAGTTCTTC; CDR3aa: CASSTGGAWYNEQFF
v_gene: TRBV28; j_gene: TRBJ1-2; d_gene: TRBD1; abundance: NA; CDR3nt: TGTGCCAGCAGGGCACAGGGGGGACGCGGCTACACCTTC; CDR3aa: CASRAQGGRGYTF
v_gene: TRBV3-1/TRBV3-2; j_gene: TRBJ2-5; d_gene: NA; abundance: NA; CDR3nt: TGTGCCAGCAGCCGCACAGGCTGGGAGACCCAGTACTTC; CDR3aa: CASSRTGWETQYF
v_gene: TRBV6-1; j_gene: TRBJ1-4; d_gene: NA; abundance: few; CDR3nt: TGTGCCAGCAGTGAAAGCGGGGGGAAGAATGAAAAACTGTTTTTT; CDR3aa: CASSESGGKNEKLFF
v_gene: TRBV7-9; j_gene: TRBJ1-1; d_gene: NA; abundance: NA; CDR3nt: TGTGCCAGCAGTCAGAGACAGGCTGAAGCTTTCTTT; CDR3aa: CASSQRQAEAFF
v_gene: TRBV7-2; j_gene: TRBJ2-7; d_gene: TRBD1; abundance: NA; CDR3nt: TGTGCCAGCAGCTTCTTGGACAGGGGCGACAACTACGAGCAGTACTTC; CDR3aa: CASSFLDRGDNYEQYF
v_gene: TRBV2; j_gene: TRBJ2-6; d_gene: NA; abundance: NA; CDR3nt: TGTGCCAGCCGGAATCAGGGTAATAAGGCCAACGTCCTGACTTTC; CDR3aa: CASRNQGNKANVLTF
v_gene: TRBV6-6; j_gene: TRBJ2-7; d_gene: TRBD2; abundance: once; CDR3nt: TGTGCCAGCAGCCATGGGACTAGCGGGAGGCAGTACTTC; CDR3aa: CASSHGTSGRQYF
v_gene: TRBV21-1; j_gene: TRBJ2-5; d_gene: NA; abundance: NA; CDR3nt: TGTGCCAGCAGCAAAGACGGGACTATACAAGAGACCCAGTACTTC; CDR3aa: CASSKDGTIQETQYF
v_gene: TRBV6-5; j_gene: TRBJ1-5; d_gene: NA; abundance: NA; CDR3nt: TGTGCCAGCACCAAAACAGGGAATCAGCCCCAGCATTTT; CDR3aa: CASTKTGNQPQHF
v_gene: TRBV5-6; j_gene: TRBJ1-2; d_gene: NA; abundance: NA; CDR3nt: TGTGCCAGCAGCTTCAGGGGCAAGGCTGGCTACACCTTC; CDR3aa: CASSFRGKAGYTF
v_gene: TRBV7-2; j_gene: TRBJ2-1; d_gene: TRBD1; abundance: once; CDR3nt: TGTGCCAGCAGTCCCCGGGACAGGGGATATGAGCAGTTCTTC; CDR3aa: CASSPRDRGYEQFF
v_gene: TRBV11-2; j_gene: TRBJ2-2; d_gene: NA; abundance: NA; CDR3nt: TGTGCCAGCAGCTTAGGAGGGGGCACCGGGGAGCTGTTTTTT; CDR3aa: CASSLGGGTGELFF
v_gene: TRBV19; j_gene: TRBJ2-7; d_gene: NA; abundance: NA; CDR3nt: TGTGCCAGTAGTATTGGCGGTAGCTCCTACGAGCAGTACTTC; CDR3aa: CASSIGGSSYEQYF
v_gene: TRBV6-6; j_gene: TRBJ2-1; d_gene: NA; abundance: NA; CDR3nt: TGTGCCAGCAGTACCCCGGGGGACAATGAGCAGTTCTTC; CDR3aa: CASSTPGDNEQFF
v_gene: TRBV3-1/TRBV3-2; j_gene: TRBJ1-5; d_gene: TRBD1; abundance: NA; CDR3nt: TGTGCCAGCAGCCGACAGGGGAATCAGCCCCAGCATTTT; CDR3aa: CASSRQGNQPQHF
v_gene: TRBV2; j_gene: TRBJ2-2; d_gene: NA; abundance: NA; CDR3nt: TGTGCCAGCAGTGTGATACAGGGCACCGGGGAGCTGTTTTTT; CDR3aa: CASSVIQGTGELFF
v_gene: TRBV7-9; j_gene: TRBJ2-1; d_gene: TRBD2; abundance: few; CDR3nt: TGTGCCAGCAGCCGCCCCCCTTCGGGGGGTGATGAGCAGTTCTTC; CDR3aa: CASSRPPSGGDEQFF
v_gene: TRBV20-1; j_gene: TRBJ2-3; d_gene: TRBD2; abundance: NA; CDR3nt: TGCAGTGCTAGTCCGGGACTAGCTAGTTTCACAGATACGCAGTATTTT; CDR3aa: CSASPGLASFTDTQYF
v_gene: TRBV6-5; j_gene: TRBJ2-1; d_gene: TRBD1; abundance: NA; CDR3nt: TGTGCCAGCAGTTACACCCGGGACAGGGGTTGGGAGCAGTTCTTC; CDR3aa: CASSYTRDRGWEQFF
v_gene: TRBV16; j_gene: TRBJ1-5; d_gene: NA; abundance: NA; CDR3nt: TGTGCCAGCAGCCAATCCGTGGGACAAGCCGTCCCCCAGCATTTT; CDR3aa: CASSQSVGQAVPQHF
v_gene: TRBV29-1; j_gene: TRBJ2-1; d_gene: TRBD1; abundance: NA; CDR3nt: TGCAGCGTTGAAGTGGGGACAGGGTTTTTCAGCTCCTACAATGAGCAGTTCTTC; CDR3aa: CSVEVGTGFFSSYNEQFF
v_gene: TRBV11-1; j_gene: TRBJ2-5; d_gene: TRBD1; abundance: NA; CDR3nt: TGTGCCAGCAGCCGCGGGACAGGGGGTCAAGAGACCCAGTACTTC; CDR3aa: CASSRGTGGQETQYF
v_gene: TRBV7-9; j_gene: TRBJ1-2; d_gene: TRBD1; abundance: NA; CDR3nt: TGTGCCAGCAGCTTACCCCTTGCCGACAGGGAGAGCTATGGCTACACCTTC; CDR3aa: CASSLPLADRESYGYTF
v_gene: TRBV5-1; j_gene: TRBJ1-5; d_gene: TRBD1; abundance: NA; CDR3nt: TGCGCCAGCAGCCCGGGACAGGGGCAGCCCCAGCATTTT; CDR3aa: CASSPGQGQPQHF
v_gene: TRBV11-3; j_gene: TRBJ2-7; d_gene: NA; abundance: NA; CDR3nt: TGTGCCAGCAGCTTAAATTGGAGGGGCGAGCAGTACTTC; CDR3aa: CASSLNWRGEQYF
v_gene: TRBV30; j_gene: TRBJ2-7; d_gene: NA; abundance: NA; CDR3nt: TGTGCCCAAGAAAGGGGCAGGGACGAGCAGTACTTC; CDR3aa: CAQERGRDEQYF
v_gene: TRBV7-9; j_gene: TRBJ1-4; d_gene: TRBD1; abundance: NA; CDR3nt: TGTGCCAGCAGCCCCGGACAGGGGGTCACTAATGAAAAACTGTTTTTT; CDR3aa: CASSPGQGVTNEKLFF
v_gene: TRBV27; j_gene: TRBJ2-7; d_gene: NA; abundance: NA; CDR3nt: TGTGCCAGCAGACGCACGGGACTCTCCTACGAGCAGTACTTC; CDR3aa: CASRRTGLSYEQYF
v_gene: TRBV30; j_gene: TRBJ1-6; d_gene: NA; abundance: NA; CDR3nt: TGTGCCTGGAGTTTCCCCCGGTACTTTAATTCACCCCTCCACTTT; CDR3aa: CAWSFPRYFNSPLHF
v_gene: TRBV5-1; j_gene: TRBJ2-3; d_gene: TRBD2; abundance: NA; CDR3nt: TGCGCCAGCAGCTTGGGACTAGCGGGTCCTGGCACAGATACGCAGTATTTT; CDR3aa: CASSLGLAGPGTDTQYF
v_gene: TRBV2; j_gene: TRBJ2-7; d_gene: TRBD1; abundance: NA; CDR3nt: TGTGCCAGCAGTTGGACAGGGATACTCTACGAGCAGTACTTC; CDR3aa: CASSWTGILYEQYF
v_gene: TRBV7-9; j_gene: TRBJ1-2; d_gene: TRBD1; abundance: once; CDR3nt: TGTGCCAGCAGCCCGTCCCGGGACAGGGGCGGTGGCTACACCTTC; CDR3aa: CASSPSRDRGGGYTF
v_gene: TRBV6-2/TRBV6-3; j_gene: TRBJ2-7; d_gene: TRBD1; abundance: NA; CDR3nt: TGTGCCAGCAGTGCGACAGGGACGAGCGAGCAGTACTTC; CDR3aa: CASSATGTSEQYF
v_gene: TRBV5-4; j_gene: TRBJ2-1; d_gene: NA; abundance: NA; CDR3nt: TGTGCCAGCAGCTTCCCTGCCATGGTGCGCAATGAGCAGTTCTTC; CDR3aa: CASSFPAMVRNEQFF
v_gene: TRBV7-2; j_gene: TRBJ2-7; d_gene: TRBD2; abundance: NA; CDR3nt: TGTGCCAGCAGCTTGTGGACTAGCGGGACCTACGAGCAGTACTTC; CDR3aa: CASSLWTSGTYEQYF
v_gene: TRBV2; j_gene: TRBJ1-2; d_gene: NA; abundance: NA; CDR3nt: TGTGCCAGCAGAACCGGGACTGACGATGGCTACACCTTC; CDR3aa: CASRTGTDDGYTF
v_gene: TRBV5-1; j_gene: TRBJ2-2; d_gene: NA; abundance: NA; CDR3nt: TGCGCCAGCAGCTTGTCCCCAGTGGACACCGGGGAGCTGTTTTTT; CDR3aa: CASSLSPVDTGELFF
v_gene: TRBV20-1; j_gene: TRBJ2-1; d_gene: TRBD2; abundance: NA; CDR3nt: TGCAGTGCTAGTGGGTCGAGGGGCGGGGGTTACAATGAGCAGTTCTTC; CDR3aa: CSASGSRGGGYNEQFF
v_gene: TRBV29-1; j_gene: TRBJ1-2; d_gene: NA; abundance: NA; CDR3nt: TGCAGCGTCAAGGAGGGAGTAGGGTTCGGTGGCTACACCTTC; CDR3aa: CSVKEGVGFGGYTF
v_gene: TRBV10-3; j_gene: TRBJ2-1; d_gene: TRBD2; abundance: NA; CDR3nt: TGTGCCATCAGGCGGGAGCAGGCCAATGAGCAGTTCTTC; CDR3aa: CAIRREQANEQFF